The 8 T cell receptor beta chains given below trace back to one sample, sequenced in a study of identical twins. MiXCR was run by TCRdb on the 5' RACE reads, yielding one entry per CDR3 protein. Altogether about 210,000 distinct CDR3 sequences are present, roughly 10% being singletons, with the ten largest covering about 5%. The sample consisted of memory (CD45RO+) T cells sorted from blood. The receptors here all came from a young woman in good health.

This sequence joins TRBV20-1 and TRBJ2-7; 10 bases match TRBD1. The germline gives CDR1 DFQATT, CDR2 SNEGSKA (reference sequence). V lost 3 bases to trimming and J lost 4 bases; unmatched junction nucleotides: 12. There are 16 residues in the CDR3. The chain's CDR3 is CSARYGTGTGAYEQYF. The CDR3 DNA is TGCAGTGCTAGGTATGGGACCGGGACAGGGGCATACGAGCAGTACTTC.

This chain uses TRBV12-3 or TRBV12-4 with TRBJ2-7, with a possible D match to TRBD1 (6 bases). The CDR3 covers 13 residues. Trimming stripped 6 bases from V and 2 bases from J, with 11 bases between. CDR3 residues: CASRNRATYEQYF. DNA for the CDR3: TGTGCCAGCAGGAACAGGGCGACCTACGAGCAGTACTTC.

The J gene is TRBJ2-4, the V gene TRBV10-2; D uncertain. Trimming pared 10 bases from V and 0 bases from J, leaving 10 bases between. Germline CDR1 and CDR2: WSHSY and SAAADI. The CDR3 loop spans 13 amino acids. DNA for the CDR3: TGCGCCACCCGTGAGATAGCCAAAAACATTCAGTACTTC. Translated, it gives CATREIAKNIQYF.

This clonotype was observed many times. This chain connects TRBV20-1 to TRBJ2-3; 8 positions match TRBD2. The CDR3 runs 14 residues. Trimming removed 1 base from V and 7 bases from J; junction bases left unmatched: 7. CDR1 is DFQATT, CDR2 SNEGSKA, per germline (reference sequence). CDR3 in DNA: TGCAGTGCTAGAGTATCAGCGGGGGTAAATACGCAGTATTTT. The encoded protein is CSARVSAGVNTQYF.

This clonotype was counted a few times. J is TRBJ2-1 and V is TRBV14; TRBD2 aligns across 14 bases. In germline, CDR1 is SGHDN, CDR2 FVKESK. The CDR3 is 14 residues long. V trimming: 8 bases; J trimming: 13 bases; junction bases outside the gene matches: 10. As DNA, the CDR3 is TGTGCCAGCCGGACTAGCGGGGGGCCCCCGGGTCAGTTCTTC. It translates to CASRTSGGPPGQFF. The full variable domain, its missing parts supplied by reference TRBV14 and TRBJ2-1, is EAGVTQFPSHSVIEKGQTVTLRCDPISGHDNLYWYRRVMGKEIKFLLHFVKESKQDESGMPNNRFLAERTGGTYSTLKVQPAELEDSGVYFCASRTSGGPPGQFFGPGTRLTVL.

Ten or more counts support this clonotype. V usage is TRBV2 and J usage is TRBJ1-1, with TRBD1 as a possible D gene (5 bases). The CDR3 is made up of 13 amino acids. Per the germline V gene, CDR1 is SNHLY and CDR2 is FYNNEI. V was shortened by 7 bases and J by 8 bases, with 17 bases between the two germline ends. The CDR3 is CASKGDRDGEAFF. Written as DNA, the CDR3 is TGTGCCAGCAAGGGTGATCGGGACGGAGAAGCTTTCTTT.

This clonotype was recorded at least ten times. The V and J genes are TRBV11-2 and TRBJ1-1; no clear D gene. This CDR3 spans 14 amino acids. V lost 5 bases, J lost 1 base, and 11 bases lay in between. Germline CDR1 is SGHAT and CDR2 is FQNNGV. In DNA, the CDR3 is TGTGCCAGCAGCCCTCCCCTTCGGAACACTGAAGCTTTCTTT. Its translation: CASSPPLRNTEAFF.

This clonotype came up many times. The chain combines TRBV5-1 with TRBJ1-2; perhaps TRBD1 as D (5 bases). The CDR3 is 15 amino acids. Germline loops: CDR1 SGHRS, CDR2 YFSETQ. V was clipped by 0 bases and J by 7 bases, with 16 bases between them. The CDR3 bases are TGCGCCAGCAGCTTGGCGGACATGGATTTCGGTGGCTACACCTTC. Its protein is CASSLADMDFGGYTF.